The subject of this entry is one TCR beta chain. The antigen this receptor binds is unknown. The input lacks base qualities; no much larger clone sits a single base away. Each collaborating institution followed its own protocols to collect whole blood in K2EDTA tubes. For TCRbeta analysis, collaborators shipped samples in one of three forms: frozen whole blood, isolated PBMCs, or DNA extracted from either of those sample types. These data are taken from a study of blood T cell repertoires in COVID-19 (dated by TCRdb to 2018 to 2020). For the study in its entirety: The collaborator samples originated in the United States, Italy and Spain and spanned the acute and convalescent phases of COVID-19. The prospective study material was composed of cDNA or gDNA derived from T cells, B-cell-depleted T cells, or PBMCs. The dataset comprised deeply sampled blood TCRbeta repertoires from subjects exposed to, actively infected with, or recovered from COVID-19. The repertoires were released in a freely available public database intended as a resource for research on the immune response to SARS-CoV-2. The samples were drawn from the first 160 participants of the ongoing ImmuneRACE study and from 1,254 subjects provided by 6 global collaborators. Sample metadata almost always included a de-identified subject ID, COVID-19 status, age in years and sex. Where HLA class I and class II types were available, the types were taken from metadata supplied by the sample provider, not from assay-based typing.

TCRbeta CDR3 regions were amplified from genomic DNA using the immunoSEQ Assay, a bias-controlled multiplex PCR. Regarding the original processing steps: Within the assay, amplification of reference gene primers was used to estimate how many nucleated cells each sample contained. To quantify the absolute abundance of each unique TCRbeta CDR3 rearrangement, sequence reads were collapsed and filtered. For each sample, productive Simpson clonality was calculated as the square root of Simpson's diversity index over productive rearrangements. TCRdb stores this immuneACCESS table with in-frame sequences only. Part of the clones is absent; in the studies checked, under half of the shortfall reflects unresolved V genes, and no reason is known for the rest. V, J and clone size were drawn from that table, and D and trimming were deduced from the DNA. This sample is represented by around 300,000 clones; more than 80% of them were singletons. The top ten clonotypes cover 3.5% to 4.5% of the sample.

Trimming costs V 2 bases and J 5 bases, and their ends lie 9 bases apart. The CDR3 holds 13 amino acids from the cysteine to the phenylalanine. The retained sequence is limited to the CDR3, 39 bases, with the frame set at the first base. CDR1 and CDR2 were assigned from the germline V gene as MNHEY and SVGEGT. What the research found in general, with its limitations: The quantity of clinical and demographic metadata differed by source and by participant and was supplied without curation.

The sequencing input was peripheral blood. The V and J segments used are TRBV6-2 or TRBV6-3 and TRBJ1-1; D gene: possibly TRBD1, on 6 matching bases. The source is a woman in her forties with acute or convalescent COVID-19. The CDR3 in this case is CASSYQTGTEAFF. The sequenced DNA is TGTGCCAGCAGTTACCAAACAGGGACTGAAGCTTTCTTT.